The T cell receptor (beta chain) described here comes from a study of blood T cell repertoires in COVID-19. Assay: immunoSEQ multiplex PCR; the TCRdb copy retains only in-frame clones and omits some. This sample yields approximately 380,000 clones, of which 88% are seen a single time; less than 1.5% belongs to the top ten. The V and J ends lost 1 base and 1 base respectively, with 11 bases between them. Per the germline V gene, CDR1 is SGHAT and CDR2 is FQNNGV. The CDR3 has 15 amino acids. The V gene is TRBV11-2, the J gene TRBJ2-7, with D possibly TRBD1 on 6 matching bases. The sequencing sample was made of PBMCs or T cells enriched from blood (not recorded which). This clonotype was obtained from a young woman who had recovered from COVID-19. CDR3 nucleotide sequence: TGTGCCAGCAGCTTAGCAGGGGCTACTTCCTACGAGCAGTACTTC. It specifies CASSLAGATSYEQYF.